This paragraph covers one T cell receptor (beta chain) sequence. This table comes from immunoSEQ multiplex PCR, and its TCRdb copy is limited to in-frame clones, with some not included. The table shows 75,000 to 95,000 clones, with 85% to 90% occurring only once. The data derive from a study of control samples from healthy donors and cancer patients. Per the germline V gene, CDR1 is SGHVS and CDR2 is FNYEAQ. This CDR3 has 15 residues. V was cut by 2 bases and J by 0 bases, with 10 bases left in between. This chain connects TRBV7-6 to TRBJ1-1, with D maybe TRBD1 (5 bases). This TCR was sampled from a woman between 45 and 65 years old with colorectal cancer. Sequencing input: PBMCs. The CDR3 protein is CASSLLPGLNTEAFF. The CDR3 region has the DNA TGTGCCAGCAGCTTATTACCAGGGCTGAACACTGAAGCTTTCTTT.